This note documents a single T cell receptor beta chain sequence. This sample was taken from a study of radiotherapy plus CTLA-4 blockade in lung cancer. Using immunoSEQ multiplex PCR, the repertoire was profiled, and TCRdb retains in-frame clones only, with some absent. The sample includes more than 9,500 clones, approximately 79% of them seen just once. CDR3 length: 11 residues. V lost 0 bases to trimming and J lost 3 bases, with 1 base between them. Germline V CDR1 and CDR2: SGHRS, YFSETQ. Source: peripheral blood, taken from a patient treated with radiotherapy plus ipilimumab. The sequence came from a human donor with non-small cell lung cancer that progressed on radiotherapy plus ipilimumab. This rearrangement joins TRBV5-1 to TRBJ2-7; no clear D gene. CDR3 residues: CASSLDYEQYF. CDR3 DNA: TGCGCCAGCAGCTTGGACTACGAGCAGTACTTC.